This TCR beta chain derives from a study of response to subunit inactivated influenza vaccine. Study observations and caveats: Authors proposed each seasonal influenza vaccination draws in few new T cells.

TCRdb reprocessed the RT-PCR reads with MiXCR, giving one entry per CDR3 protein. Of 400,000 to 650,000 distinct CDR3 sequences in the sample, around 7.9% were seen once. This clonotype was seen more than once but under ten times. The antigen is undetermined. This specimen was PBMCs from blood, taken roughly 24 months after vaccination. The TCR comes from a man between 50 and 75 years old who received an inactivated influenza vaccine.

The CDR3, as DNA: TGCGCCAGCAGCCCAAACTCAGGTGAACTCGAGCAGTACTTC. This sequence encodes CASSPNSGELEQYF. The chain employs TRBV5-1 and TRBJ2-7; D uncertain. Germline V gene sequence: CDR1 SGHRS, CDR2 YFSETQ. V lost 4 bases to trimming and J lost 6 bases, with 17 bases between them. The CDR3 sequence is 14 residues long.